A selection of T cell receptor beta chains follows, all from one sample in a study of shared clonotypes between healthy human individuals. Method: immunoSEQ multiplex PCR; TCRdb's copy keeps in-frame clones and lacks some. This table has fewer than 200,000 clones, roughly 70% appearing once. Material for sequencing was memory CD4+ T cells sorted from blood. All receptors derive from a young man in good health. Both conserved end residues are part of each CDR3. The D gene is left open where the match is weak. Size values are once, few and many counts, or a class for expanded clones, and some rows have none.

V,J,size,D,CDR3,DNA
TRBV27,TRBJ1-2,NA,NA,CASSLQGSGGYTF,TGTGCCAGCAGTTTACAGGGTTCGGGAGGCTACACCTTC
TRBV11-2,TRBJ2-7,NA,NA,CASSWDLAGSYEQYF,TGTGCCAGCAGTTGGGATTTGGCAGGGTCCTACGAGCAGTACTTC
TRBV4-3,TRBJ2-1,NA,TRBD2,CASSQDGPSGRANEQFF,TGCGCCAGCAGCCAAGATGGCCCCAGCGGGAGGGCAAATGAGCAGTTCTTC
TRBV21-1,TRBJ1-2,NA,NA,CASSKRGGGFTNYGYTF,TGTGCCAGCAGCAAGAGGGGAGGGGGTTTCACTAACTATGGCTACACCTTC
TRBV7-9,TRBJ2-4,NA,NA,CASSLPRTGDIQYF,TGTGCCAGCAGCTTACCCAGGACTGGGGACATTCAGTACTTC
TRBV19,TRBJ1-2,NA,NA,CASSPGPYGYTF,TGTGCCAGTAGTCCAGGGCCCTATGGCTACACCTTC
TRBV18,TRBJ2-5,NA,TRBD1,CASSPLALGQGETQYF,TGTGCCAGCTCACCGCTGGCTTTAGGACAGGGAGAGACCCAGTACTTC
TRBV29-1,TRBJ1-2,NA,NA,CSEEGYTF,TGCAGCGAGGAAGGCTACACCTTC
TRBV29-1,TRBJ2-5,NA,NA,CSAVRGPTQGTQYF,TGCAGCGCCGTCAGGGGCCCAACACAAGGGACCCAGTACTTC
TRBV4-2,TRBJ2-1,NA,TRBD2,CASSQEGESGVGLHEQFF,TGTGCCAGCAGCCAAGAAGGGGAGAGCGGGGTGGGCCTCCATGAGCAGTTCTTC
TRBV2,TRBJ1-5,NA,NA,CASSGDRSPQHF,TGTGCCAGCAGTGGAGACAGGTCCCCCCAGCATTTT
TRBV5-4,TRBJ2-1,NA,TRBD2,CASSLEATSGREFF,TGTGCCAGCAGCTTGGAGGCTACTAGCGGGAGGGAGTTCTTC
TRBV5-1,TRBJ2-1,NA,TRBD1,CASSHGQGYNEQFF,TGCGCCAGCTCTCACGGACAGGGCTACAATGAGCAGTTCTTC
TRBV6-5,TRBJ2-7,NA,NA,CASRSWTTTYEQYF,TGTGCCAGCAGATCCTGGACTACCACCTACGAGCAGTACTTC
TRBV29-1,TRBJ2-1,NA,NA,CSTKSGTLHNEQFF,TGCAGCACCAAGTCCGGGACACTTCACAATGAGCAGTTCTTC
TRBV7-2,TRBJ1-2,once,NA,CASSPGLHYGYTF,TGTGCCAGCAGCCCGGGCCTGCACTATGGCTACACCTTC
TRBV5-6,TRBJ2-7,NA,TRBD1,CASSLTDRGYEQYF,TGTGCCAGCAGCTTAACCGACAGGGGGTACGAGCAGTACTTC
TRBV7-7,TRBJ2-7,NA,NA,CASSQIQETEQYF,TGTGCCAGCAGCCAAATTCAAGAAACCGAGCAGTACTTC
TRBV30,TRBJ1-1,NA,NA,CAWSVRTSNTEAFF,TGTGCCTGGAGTGTCCGGACTTCGAACACTGAAGCTTTCTTT
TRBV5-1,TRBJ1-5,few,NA,CASSLDPGYNQPQHF,TGCGCCAGCAGCTTGGACCCAGGGTACAATCAGCCCCAGCATTTT
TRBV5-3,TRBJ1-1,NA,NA,CASSHTRGVNTEAFF,TGTGCCAGCAGCCACACCAGGGGAGTGAACACTGAAGCTTTCTTT
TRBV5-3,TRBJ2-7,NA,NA,CARSLVHEQYF,TGTGCCAGAAGCTTGGTCCACGAGCAGTACTTC
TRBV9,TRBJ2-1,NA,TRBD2,CASSSTGTSGYNEQFF,TGTGCCAGCAGCAGTACCGGGACTAGCGGATACAATGAGCAGTTCTTC
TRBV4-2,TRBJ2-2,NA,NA,CASSQGIYTGELFF,TGTGCCAGCAGCCAAGGGATATACACCGGGGAGCTGTTTTTT
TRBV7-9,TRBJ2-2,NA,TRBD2,CASSFSGRAGELFF,TGTGCCAGCAGCTTTAGCGGGAGGGCCGGGGAGCTGTTTTTT